The 27 T cell receptor beta chains reported below all come from one sample, sequenced in a study of cytomegalovirus exposure and HLA in healthy donors. The study ran its PCR with 60 Vbeta and 13 Jbeta primers. Produced via immunoSEQ multiplex PCR; TCRdb's table is partial and in-frame only. The sample lists 130,000 to 150,000 clones, 80% occurring once. Material: PBMCs. These receptors all stem from a man aged 40-49 years in good health and CMV-seronegative.

V and J are TRBV10-2 and TRBJ2-1; 12 nucleotides align to TRBD2. Germline V gene lookup returns CDR1 WSHSY and CDR2 SAAADI. The ends lost 6 bases at V and 9 bases at J; junction bases unmatched: 12. The CDR3 has 16 residues. CDR3 amino acids: CASRTSGGHLPGEQFF. DNA for the CDR3: TGCGCCAGCAGAACTAGCGGGGGGCACCTTCCCGGTGAGCAGTTCTTC.

The chain recombines TRBV28 with TRBJ1-1, with D possibly matching TRBD1 (5 bases). The CDR3 consists of 15 residues. V lost 5 bases to trimming and J lost 1 base, with 14 bases between them. Germline values: CDR1 MDHEN, CDR2 SYDVKM. For the CDR3, the DNA is TGTGCCAGCAGTCCCCAATTGGGGCGGAACACTGAAGCTTTCTTT. It encodes CASSPQLGRNTEAFF.

V is TRBV7-9 and J is TRBJ2-2; 8 bases line up with TRBD1. Germline V gene lookup returns CDR1 SEHNR and CDR2 FQNEAQ (reference sequence). With 5 bases clipped from V and 0 bases from J, the junction kept 2 bases outside the gene matches. The CDR3 is 15 residues long. The CDR3 coding sequence is TGTGCCAGCAGCCGACAGGGGCCGAACACCGGGGAGCTGTTTTTT. Translated, it gives CASSRQGPNTGELFF.

The J gene is TRBJ1-2, the V gene TRBV7-8, with a tentative D call TRBD1 (6 bases). V dropped 5 bases and J dropped 0 bases, with 13 bases sitting between them. CDR1 is SGHVS and CDR2 is FQNEAQ in the germline V gene. The CDR3 covers 15 residues. CDR3 nucleotide sequence: TGTGCCAGCAGCAACTCACAGGGAGCTAACTATGGCTACACCTTC. Translated: CASSNSQGANYGYTF.

The genes are TRBV11-2 and TRBJ1-6; D is undetermined. The CDR3 runs 14 residues. V was trimmed by 5 bases and J by 6 bases, leaving 11 bases between them. Germline CDR1 reads SGHAT; CDR2 reads FQNNGV. CDR3 bases: TGTGCCAGCAGCGCCCAGTTGTCTAATTCACCCCTCCACTTT. As protein: CASSAQLSNSPLHF.

The rearrangement uses TRBV19 and TRBJ2-7; unclear D gene. This CDR3 comprises 15 residues. The V end lost 6 bases, the J end lost 5 bases, and 20 bases lay between the germline ends. Germline V gene sequence: CDR1 LNHDA, CDR2 SQIVND (reference sequence). The CDR3 DNA follows: TGTGCCAGTAGCCCCCTCCTAGGAATTTCCAACGAGCAGTACTTC. Encoded protein: CASSPLLGISNEQYF.

The genes are TRBV19 and TRBJ2-5, with 8 bases matching TRBD2. The J call may be wrong; the DNA end is better matched by TRBJ2-7. The CDR3 is 15 amino acids. CDR1 and CDR2 from the germline V gene are LNHDA and SQIVND (reference sequence). The CDR3 DNA sequence: TGTGCCAGTAGTACGCCGGGAGGGGGGATAAACGAGCAGTACTTC. It codes for CASSTPGGGINEQYF.

The chain has TRBV5-4 and TRBJ1-1; 7 positions match TRBD1. This CDR3 is 15 amino acids long. Per the germline V gene, CDR1 is SGHNT and CDR2 is YYREEE (reference sequence). J was trimmed by 0 bases and V by 4 bases; bases with no gene match: 6. CDR3 in amino acids: CASSPRDSLNTEAFF. The CDR3 DNA reads TGTGCCAGCAGCCCCCGGGACAGTCTGAACACTGAAGCTTTCTTT.

This sequence joins TRBV19 and TRBJ1-6; the match to TRBD1 covers 7 bases. J gave up 9 bases and V 3 bases, and 14 bases lay outside the gene matches. In germline, CDR1 is LNHDA, CDR2 SQIVND (reference sequence). The length of the CDR3 is 17 residues. CDR3 in amino acids: CASSIVAALTGSSPLHF. Here the CDR3 DNA reads TGTGCCAGTAGTATCGTAGCGGCCCTGACAGGGTCTTCACCCCTCCACTTT.

The CDR3 loop reads CASSVATPGQVPSGQETQYF. CDR3 bases: TGTGCCAGCAGCGTAGCTACCCCGGGACAGGTCCCATCAGGGCAAGAGACCCAGTACTTC. The chain joins TRBV9 to TRBJ2-5, with 8 positions matching TRBD1. The V gene end was trimmed by 0 bases and the J gene end by 2 bases; junction bases not matched to a gene: 18. Germline V lookup: CDR1 SGDLS, CDR2 YYNGEE. The CDR3 is made up of 20 amino acids.

The chain recombines TRBV5-4 with TRBJ2-7; the match to TRBD1 covers 8 bases. V was clipped by 3 bases and J by 2 bases; unmatched bases: 4. CDR3 length: 14 amino acids. Germline V CDR1 and CDR2: SGHNT, YYREEE (reference sequence). This CDR3 is CASSYQGATYEQYF. In nucleotides, the CDR3 is TGTGCCAGCAGCTACCAGGGGGCTACCTACGAGCAGTACTTC.

The rearrangement uses TRBV15 and TRBJ1-5; D is ambiguous. The CDR3 loop spans 12 amino acids. V lost 8 bases and J 7 bases, leaving 12 bases between the germline ends. CDR1 is LNHNV, CDR2 YYDKDF, per germline (reference sequence). The CDR3: CATGDQYQPQHF. In DNA form, the CDR3 reads TGTGCCACCGGAGACCAATACCAGCCCCAGCATTTT. The full variable domain, in which reference TRBV15 and TRBJ1-5 provide the parts outside the CDR3, is DAMVIQNPRYQVTQFGKPVTLSCSQTLNHNVMYWYQQKSSQAPKLLFHYYDKDFNNEADTPDNFQSRRPNTSFCFLDIRSPGLGDTAMYLCATGDQYQPQHFGDGTRLSIL.

The V gene is TRBV4-2, the J gene TRBJ2-3; D is uncertain. The CDR3 extends over 13 amino acids. V lost 2 bases to trimming and J lost 6 bases, with 9 bases between them. Germline V gene data show CDR1 as LGHNA and CDR2 as YNFKEQ. This chain's CDR3 is CASSQSLGDTQYF. CDR3 DNA: TGTGCCAGCAGCCAATCCCTAGGCGATACGCAGTATTTT.

This chain links TRBV25-1 with TRBJ1-2, with 8 bases that match TRBD1. The CDR3 is made up of 14 amino acids. The junction had 8 bases not matched to a gene; V was cut back by 7 bases and J by 4 bases. Germline V gives CDR1 MGHDK, CDR2 SYGVNS. Here the CDR3 reads CASTGDRRSYGYTF. The CDR3 DNA follows: TGTGCCAGCACCGGGGACAGGAGGAGCTATGGCTACACCTTC.

The count of this clone is one. The chain carries TRBV9 and TRBJ1-5; D might be TRBD1 (6 bases). Germline V gene sequence: CDR1 SGDLS, CDR2 YYNGEE. V lost 3 bases and J lost 4, with 11 bases in between. The CDR3 contains 14 residues. The CDR3 protein is CASSAGGQNQPQHF. The CDR3 DNA sequence: TGTGCCAGCAGCGCGGGGGGGCAGAATCAGCCCCAGCATTTT.

J is TRBJ2-1 and V is TRBV7-3; 8 nucleotides match TRBD2. The CDR3 consists of 15 residues. In germline, CDR1 is SGHTA, CDR2 FQGTGA. V shed 5 bases, J shed 2 bases, and the junction held 5 bases outside the gene matches. The CDR3 reads CASSASGGTYNEQFF. DNA of the CDR3: TGTGCCAGCAGCGCCAGCGGGGGTACCTACAATGAGCAGTTCTTC. Filled out from reference TRBV7-3 and TRBJ2-1, the complete variable domain reads GAGVSQTPSNKVTEKGKYVELRCDPISGHTALYWYRQSLGQGPEFLIYFQGTGAADDSGLPNDRFFAVRPEGSVSTLKIQRTERGDSAVYLCASSASGGTYNEQFFGPGTRLTVL.

The chain has TRBV14 and TRBJ2-3; a weak D match, TRBD2 (6 bases). The ends were cut back, 0 bases at V and 0 bases at J, with 13 bases in the middle. Per the germline V gene, CDR1 is SGHDN and CDR2 is FVKESK. This CDR3 contains 17 residues. This CDR3 is CASSQDIRGASTDTQYF. CDR3 coding DNA: TGTGCCAGCAGCCAAGATATTCGCGGGGCTAGCACAGATACGCAGTATTTT.

The gene calls are TRBV7-6 and TRBJ2-1; D is perhaps TRBD2 (5 bases). Germline V lookup: CDR1 SGHVS, CDR2 FNYEAQ. Trimming removed 4 bases from V and 2 bases from J, with 21 bases in between. The CDR3 covers 18 residues. The CDR3 DNA follows: TGTGCCAGCAGCTCCTTAGAGGTGGCGAGCGGTCCCTACAATGAGCAGTTCTTC. Translating gives CASSSLEVASGPYNEQFF.

The V call is TRBV27, the J call TRBJ1-5; 8 bases map to TRBD1. J lost 6 bases, V lost 5 bases, and 6 bases had no gene match. The germline V gene has CDR1 MNHEY and CDR2 SMNVEV (reference sequence). The CDR3 has 14 residues. The CDR3 coding sequence is TGTGCCAGCAGTACGTGGACAGGGAGTCAGCCCCAGCATTTT. This sequence encodes CASSTWTGSQPQHF.

The CDR3 DNA reads as TGTGCCAGTAGTGCGTTACTTACCTTGAATGAAAAACTGTTTTTT. This translates into CASSALLTLNEKLFF. The chain joins TRBV19 to TRBJ1-4; D is ambiguous. Germline CDR1 LNHDA, CDR2 SQIVND (reference sequence). The CDR3 consists of 15 residues. Trimming stripped 5 bases from V and 5 bases from J, with 15 bases between.

This clone was observed a handful of times. The CDR3 here is CASSAGPRYEQYF. In DNA, the CDR3 is TGTGCCAGCTCTGCAGGTCCTCGCTACGAGCAGTACTTC. The chain joins TRBV18 to TRBJ2-7; D is uncertain. V was shortened by 6 bases and J by 3 bases, with 12 bases between the two germline ends. CDR1 is KGHSH, CDR2 LQKENI, per germline. The CDR3 totals 13 residues.

This clone appeared a single time. The chain combines TRBV11-3 with TRBJ2-3; 8 bases map to TRBD2. Germline values: CDR1 SGHNT, CDR2 YENEEA. The CDR3 is 16 residues long. Unmatched junction bases numbered 5, after V lost 1 base and J lost 2 bases. CDR3 in DNA: TGTGCCAGCAGCTTAGCCCCACTAGCGGACACAGATACGCAGTATTTT. Translation gives CASSLAPLADTDTQYF.

V is TRBV6-5 and J is TRBJ2-7, with D maybe TRBD1 (5 bases). Per germline, CDR1 MNHEY and CDR2 SVGAGI. The CDR3 sequence is 15 residues long. V lost 0 bases to trimming and J lost 0 bases, with 9 bases between them. For the CDR3, the DNA is TGTGCCAGCAGTTACTCGGGGCAACACTCCTACGAGCAGTACTTC. Amino acid sequence: CASSYSGQHSYEQYF.

This CDR3 is CSASTEAFF. CDR3 DNA sequence: TGCAGTGCTTCAACTGAAGCTTTCTTT. The chain uses TRBV20-1 and TRBJ1-1; D unresolved. CDR1 is DFQATT and CDR2 is SNEGSKA in the germline V gene (reference sequence). The CDR3 has 9 amino acids. Trimming removed 5 bases from V and 5 bases from J, with 3 bases in between.

This clone was seen once. V gene TRBV18 combines with J gene TRBJ2-1; D is possibly TRBD1 (6 bases). Trimming left V 3 bases short and J 4 bases short, with 13 bases between. The germline gives CDR1 KGHSH, CDR2 LQKENI. The length of the CDR3 is 15 residues. CDR3 sequence (DNA): TGTGCCAGCTCACCGCAACAGGGCCCTTACAATGAGCAGTTCTTC. Protein product: CASSPQQGPYNEQFF. Looking up the rest from reference TRBV18 and TRBJ2-1 gives the full variable domain: NAGVMQNPRHLVRRRGQEARLRCSPMKGHSHVYWYRQLPEEGLKFMVYLQKENIIDESGMPKERFSAEFPKEGPSILRIQQVVRGDSAAYFCASSPQQGPYNEQFFGPGTRLTVL.

CDR3 in amino acids: CASSLGGWVTEAFF. The CDR3 bases are TGTGCCAGCAGTCTAGGAGGGTGGGTCACTGAAGCTTTCTTT. V gene TRBV27 combines with J gene TRBJ1-1; unclear D gene. V lost 5 bases, J lost 4 bases, and 14 bases lay in between. This CDR3 region has 14 residues. CDR1 and CDR2 from the germline V gene are MNHEY and SMNVEV (reference sequence).

J is TRBJ2-3 and V is TRBV5-1; 9 bases align to TRBD2. Germline V gene lookup returns CDR1 SGHRS and CDR2 YFSETQ. After removal of 4 bases from V and 0 bases from J, the junction contained 9 bases not matched to a gene. CDR3 length: 17 amino acids. In nucleotides, the CDR3 is TGCGCCAGCAGCACCGGACTAGCGATAAGTAGCACAGATACGCAGTATTTT. It codes for CASSTGLAISSTDTQYF.